This T cell receptor (beta chain) was profiled in a study of T cell changes during pregnancy in multiple sclerosis. CDR1 SEHNR and CDR2 FQNEAQ come from the germline V gene (reference sequence). CDR3 size: 13 residues. The ends were cut back, 4 bases at V and 6 bases at J, with 11 bases in the middle. The data were produced by immunoSEQ multiplex PCR, yet TCRdb's version contains in-frame clones alone and is incomplete. The sample has tens of thousands of clones, approximately 94% seen once; the top ten hold about 3%. Sequenced material: CD8+ T cells from peripheral blood mononuclear cells, taken in the third trimester of pregnancy. The V gene is TRBV7-9, the J gene TRBJ2-3; D ambiguous. This TCR came from a female donor with multiple sclerosis, enrolled in a pregnancy study. CDR3 loop: CASSYSSRDTQYF. The CDR3 coding sequence is TGTGCCAGCAGCTATTCATCTAGGGATACGCAGTATTTT.